The next 16 T cell receptor beta chains were all read from a single sample in a study of CD8+CD57+ T cells in acquired aplastic anemia. Using genomic DNA as the template, TCR beta VDJ and CDR3 profiling was carried out. MiXCR, run by TCRdb on the reads, gives a single entry per CDR3 protein. The table lists approximately 190,000 distinct CDR3 sequences, 64% of them singletons. The specimen sequenced was sorted CD4+, CD8+, or CD8+CD57+ T cells (not recorded which) from PBMCs. The receptors stem from a human donor with severe aplastic anemia or a healthy control (not recorded which).

The chain uses TRBV10-3 and TRBJ2-3; 7 bases map to TRBD2. Germline CDR1 reads ENHRY; CDR2 reads SYGVKD. Trimming cost V 0 bases and J 5 bases; bases outside gene matches: 11. The CDR3 consists of 17 residues. The CDR3 reads CAISESWAGDEGDTQYF. CDR3 DNA sequence: TGTGCCATCAGTGAGTCATGGGCGGGAGACGAAGGAGATACGCAGTATTTT.

This chain connects TRBV20-1 to TRBJ2-7; 9 bases fit TRBD2. There are 14 residues in the CDR3. CDR1 is DFQATT and CDR2 is SNEGSKA in the germline V gene (reference sequence). The trim removed 2 bases at V and 1 base at J, leaving 3 bases unmatched. This CDR3 is CSARLAGRSYEQYF. The CDR3 nucleotides read TGCAGTGCTAGACTAGCGGGGCGTTCCTACGAGCAGTACTTC.

The chain has TRBV7-9 and TRBJ2-1; the match to TRBD2 covers 9 bases. J was trimmed by 7 bases and V by 5 bases; bases with no gene match: 12. The CDR3 runs 16 residues. Germline V gives CDR1 SEHNR, CDR2 FQNEAQ (reference sequence). The CDR3 DNA reads as TGTGCCAGCAGCCCCCCGGGTAGCGGGAGAGTTAATGAGCAGTTCTTC. As protein: CASSPPGSGRVNEQFF.

V is TRBV10-3 and J is TRBJ1-6; D is perhaps TRBD1 (6 bases). The germline V gene encodes CDR1 ENHRY and CDR2 SYGVKD. V was pared by 9 bases and J by 5 bases, with 14 bases between. The length of the CDR3 is 14 residues. This chain's CDR3 is CAIRGQGHNSPLHF. DNA for the CDR3: TGTGCCATTCGCGGGCAGGGGCATAATTCACCCCTCCACTTT.

V usage is TRBV5-4 and J usage is TRBJ2-3; D not certain. The CDR3 covers 13 residues. Germline CDR1 is SGHNT and CDR2 is YYREEE (reference sequence). Trimming removed 5 bases from V and 0 bases from J, with 7 bases in between. CDR3 residues: CASRERSTDTQYF. The CDR3 nucleotides are TGTGCCAGCAGGGAGCGTAGCACAGATACGCAGTATTTT.

The rearrangement joins TRBV29-1 to TRBJ2-1, with 10 bases fitting TRBD2. Germline V gene sequence: CDR1 SQVTM, CDR2 ANQGSEA. J was trimmed by 2 bases and V by 5 bases; bases with no gene match: 9. CDR3 length: 16 amino acids. CDR3 DNA: TGCAGCGTTAGTCCTAGCGGGAGTAGGACCTACAATGAGCAGTTCTTC. This codes for CSVSPSGSRTYNEQFF.

Here the CDR3 DNA reads TGTGCCAGCAGCTTATGGGGACAGAGCCAAGAGACCCAGTACTTC. This gives the protein CASSLWGQSQETQYF. The rearrangement uses TRBV7-7 and TRBJ2-5; 7 positions match TRBD1. The germline V gene encodes CDR1 SSHAT and CDR2 FNYEAQ (reference sequence). The trim removed 2 bases at V and 1 base at J, leaving 4 bases unmatched. The CDR3 totals 15 residues. The full variable domain, in which reference TRBV7-7 and TRBJ2-5 provide the parts outside the CDR3, is GAGVSQSPRYKVTKRGQDVTLRCDPISSHATLYWYQQALGQGPEFLTYFNYEAQPDKSGLPSDRFSAERPEGSISTLTIQRTEQRDSAMYRCASSLWGQSQETQYFGPGTRLLVL.

The chain has TRBV11-1 and TRBJ1-2; 7 nucleotides align to TRBD1. The CDR3 covers 12 residues. Trimming removed 5 bases from V and 8 bases from J; junction bases left unmatched: 5. In germline, CDR1 is SGHAT, CDR2 FQDESV (reference sequence). CDR3 sequence reads: CASSTGVGGYTF. CDR3 nucleotide sequence: TGTGCCAGCAGCACAGGGGTAGGAGGCTACACCTTC. The whole variable domain, filled in from reference TRBV11-1 and TRBJ1-2, reads EAEVAQSPRYKITEKSQAVAFWCDPISGHATLYWYRQILGQGPELLVQFQDESVVDDSQLPKDRFSAERLKGVDSTLKIQPAELGDSAMYLCASSTGVGGYTFGSGTRLTVV.

In its sample, this clonotype was seen many times. The V and J genes are TRBV12-3 or TRBV12-4 and TRBJ2-5; 9 bases match TRBD1. The V segment lost 6 bases and the J segment 4 bases; nucleotides outside the gene matches: 6. CDR3 length: 14 amino acids. The CDR3 loop is CASSRQGGRETQYF. The CDR3 coding sequence is TGTGCCAGCAGCAGACAGGGGGGAAGAGAGACCCAGTACTTC.

This clonotype was seen more than once but under ten times. The rearrangement uses TRBV7-8 and TRBJ2-7; D is undetermined. The length of the CDR3 is 15 residues. V was clipped by 1 base and J by 0 bases, with 10 bases between them. Germline V lookup: CDR1 SGHVS, CDR2 FQNEAQ. CDR3 in amino acids: CASSLVWGPSYEQYF. The DNA of the CDR3 is TGTGCCAGCAGCTTAGTCTGGGGTCCCTCCTACGAGCAGTACTTC.

This clonotype was observed many times. The chain employs TRBV19 and TRBJ1-1, with D perhaps TRBD1 (6 bases). Germline lookup yields CDR1 LNHDA and CDR2 SQIVND (reference sequence). V was pared by 5 bases and J by 1 base, with 11 bases between. The CDR3 is made up of 14 amino acids. The CDR3 DNA reads TGTGCCAGTAGTCCAGGGACACGGAACACTGAAGCTTTCTTT. Translation: CASSPGTRNTEAFF.

Points on this clonotype: A much larger clone differs by one base, so this may be a read error. The genes are TRBV27 and TRBJ1-5, with unresolved D. Per germline, CDR1 MNHEY and CDR2 SMNVEV (reference sequence). Trimming pared 6 bases from V and 0 bases from J, leaving 6 bases between. The CDR3 covers 13 residues. CDR3 nucleotide sequence: TGTGCCAGCAGCCCGTCTAGCAATCAGCCCCAGCATTTT. Amino acids: CASSPSSNQPQHF.

This clonotype was recorded a few times. The chain carries TRBV5-6 and TRBJ2-1; TRBD2 matches 11 bases. Germline V lookup: CDR1 SGHDT, CDR2 YYEEEE. This CDR3 contains 15 residues. V shed 4 bases and J 5 bases; nucleotides not matched to a gene: 5. DNA for the CDR3: TGTGCCAGCAGCCCCGGGACTAGCGGTAACAATGAGCAGTTCTTC. It codes for CASSPGTSGNNEQFF.

This clonotype was seen just once. This rearrangement joins TRBV6-2 or TRBV6-3 to TRBJ2-7; no reliable D call. This CDR3 has 13 residues. The V end lost 8 bases, the J end lost 0 bases, and 11 bases lay between the germline ends. Germline CDR1 MNHEY, CDR2 SVGEGT. CDR3 in amino acids: CASGRLSSYEQYF. As DNA, the CDR3 is TGTGCCAGCGGGCGACTGAGCTCCTACGAGCAGTACTTC.

The rearrangement joins TRBV10-3 to TRBJ2-7; D possibly corresponds to TRBD1 (5 bases). The CDR3 sequence is 14 residues long. CDR1 and CDR2 from the germline V gene are ENHRY and SYGVKD. The V end lost 11 bases, the J end lost 4 bases, and 21 bases lay between the germline ends. The CDR3 reads CALKGPGPSYEQYF. As DNA, the CDR3 is TGTGCCCTAAAAGGCCCAGGGCCCTCTTACGAGCAGTACTTC.

The J gene is TRBJ1-6, the V gene TRBV6-5; the D gene is possibly TRBD1 (6 bases). The CDR3 extends over 15 amino acids. Per the germline V gene, CDR1 is MNHEY and CDR2 is SVGAGI. Trimming removed 6 bases at V and 6 bases at J, with 15 bases between. Here the CDR3 DNA reads TGTGCCAGCAGCGCTCCGGGACACAGTAATTCACCCCTCCACTTT. This translates into CASSAPGHSNSPLHF.